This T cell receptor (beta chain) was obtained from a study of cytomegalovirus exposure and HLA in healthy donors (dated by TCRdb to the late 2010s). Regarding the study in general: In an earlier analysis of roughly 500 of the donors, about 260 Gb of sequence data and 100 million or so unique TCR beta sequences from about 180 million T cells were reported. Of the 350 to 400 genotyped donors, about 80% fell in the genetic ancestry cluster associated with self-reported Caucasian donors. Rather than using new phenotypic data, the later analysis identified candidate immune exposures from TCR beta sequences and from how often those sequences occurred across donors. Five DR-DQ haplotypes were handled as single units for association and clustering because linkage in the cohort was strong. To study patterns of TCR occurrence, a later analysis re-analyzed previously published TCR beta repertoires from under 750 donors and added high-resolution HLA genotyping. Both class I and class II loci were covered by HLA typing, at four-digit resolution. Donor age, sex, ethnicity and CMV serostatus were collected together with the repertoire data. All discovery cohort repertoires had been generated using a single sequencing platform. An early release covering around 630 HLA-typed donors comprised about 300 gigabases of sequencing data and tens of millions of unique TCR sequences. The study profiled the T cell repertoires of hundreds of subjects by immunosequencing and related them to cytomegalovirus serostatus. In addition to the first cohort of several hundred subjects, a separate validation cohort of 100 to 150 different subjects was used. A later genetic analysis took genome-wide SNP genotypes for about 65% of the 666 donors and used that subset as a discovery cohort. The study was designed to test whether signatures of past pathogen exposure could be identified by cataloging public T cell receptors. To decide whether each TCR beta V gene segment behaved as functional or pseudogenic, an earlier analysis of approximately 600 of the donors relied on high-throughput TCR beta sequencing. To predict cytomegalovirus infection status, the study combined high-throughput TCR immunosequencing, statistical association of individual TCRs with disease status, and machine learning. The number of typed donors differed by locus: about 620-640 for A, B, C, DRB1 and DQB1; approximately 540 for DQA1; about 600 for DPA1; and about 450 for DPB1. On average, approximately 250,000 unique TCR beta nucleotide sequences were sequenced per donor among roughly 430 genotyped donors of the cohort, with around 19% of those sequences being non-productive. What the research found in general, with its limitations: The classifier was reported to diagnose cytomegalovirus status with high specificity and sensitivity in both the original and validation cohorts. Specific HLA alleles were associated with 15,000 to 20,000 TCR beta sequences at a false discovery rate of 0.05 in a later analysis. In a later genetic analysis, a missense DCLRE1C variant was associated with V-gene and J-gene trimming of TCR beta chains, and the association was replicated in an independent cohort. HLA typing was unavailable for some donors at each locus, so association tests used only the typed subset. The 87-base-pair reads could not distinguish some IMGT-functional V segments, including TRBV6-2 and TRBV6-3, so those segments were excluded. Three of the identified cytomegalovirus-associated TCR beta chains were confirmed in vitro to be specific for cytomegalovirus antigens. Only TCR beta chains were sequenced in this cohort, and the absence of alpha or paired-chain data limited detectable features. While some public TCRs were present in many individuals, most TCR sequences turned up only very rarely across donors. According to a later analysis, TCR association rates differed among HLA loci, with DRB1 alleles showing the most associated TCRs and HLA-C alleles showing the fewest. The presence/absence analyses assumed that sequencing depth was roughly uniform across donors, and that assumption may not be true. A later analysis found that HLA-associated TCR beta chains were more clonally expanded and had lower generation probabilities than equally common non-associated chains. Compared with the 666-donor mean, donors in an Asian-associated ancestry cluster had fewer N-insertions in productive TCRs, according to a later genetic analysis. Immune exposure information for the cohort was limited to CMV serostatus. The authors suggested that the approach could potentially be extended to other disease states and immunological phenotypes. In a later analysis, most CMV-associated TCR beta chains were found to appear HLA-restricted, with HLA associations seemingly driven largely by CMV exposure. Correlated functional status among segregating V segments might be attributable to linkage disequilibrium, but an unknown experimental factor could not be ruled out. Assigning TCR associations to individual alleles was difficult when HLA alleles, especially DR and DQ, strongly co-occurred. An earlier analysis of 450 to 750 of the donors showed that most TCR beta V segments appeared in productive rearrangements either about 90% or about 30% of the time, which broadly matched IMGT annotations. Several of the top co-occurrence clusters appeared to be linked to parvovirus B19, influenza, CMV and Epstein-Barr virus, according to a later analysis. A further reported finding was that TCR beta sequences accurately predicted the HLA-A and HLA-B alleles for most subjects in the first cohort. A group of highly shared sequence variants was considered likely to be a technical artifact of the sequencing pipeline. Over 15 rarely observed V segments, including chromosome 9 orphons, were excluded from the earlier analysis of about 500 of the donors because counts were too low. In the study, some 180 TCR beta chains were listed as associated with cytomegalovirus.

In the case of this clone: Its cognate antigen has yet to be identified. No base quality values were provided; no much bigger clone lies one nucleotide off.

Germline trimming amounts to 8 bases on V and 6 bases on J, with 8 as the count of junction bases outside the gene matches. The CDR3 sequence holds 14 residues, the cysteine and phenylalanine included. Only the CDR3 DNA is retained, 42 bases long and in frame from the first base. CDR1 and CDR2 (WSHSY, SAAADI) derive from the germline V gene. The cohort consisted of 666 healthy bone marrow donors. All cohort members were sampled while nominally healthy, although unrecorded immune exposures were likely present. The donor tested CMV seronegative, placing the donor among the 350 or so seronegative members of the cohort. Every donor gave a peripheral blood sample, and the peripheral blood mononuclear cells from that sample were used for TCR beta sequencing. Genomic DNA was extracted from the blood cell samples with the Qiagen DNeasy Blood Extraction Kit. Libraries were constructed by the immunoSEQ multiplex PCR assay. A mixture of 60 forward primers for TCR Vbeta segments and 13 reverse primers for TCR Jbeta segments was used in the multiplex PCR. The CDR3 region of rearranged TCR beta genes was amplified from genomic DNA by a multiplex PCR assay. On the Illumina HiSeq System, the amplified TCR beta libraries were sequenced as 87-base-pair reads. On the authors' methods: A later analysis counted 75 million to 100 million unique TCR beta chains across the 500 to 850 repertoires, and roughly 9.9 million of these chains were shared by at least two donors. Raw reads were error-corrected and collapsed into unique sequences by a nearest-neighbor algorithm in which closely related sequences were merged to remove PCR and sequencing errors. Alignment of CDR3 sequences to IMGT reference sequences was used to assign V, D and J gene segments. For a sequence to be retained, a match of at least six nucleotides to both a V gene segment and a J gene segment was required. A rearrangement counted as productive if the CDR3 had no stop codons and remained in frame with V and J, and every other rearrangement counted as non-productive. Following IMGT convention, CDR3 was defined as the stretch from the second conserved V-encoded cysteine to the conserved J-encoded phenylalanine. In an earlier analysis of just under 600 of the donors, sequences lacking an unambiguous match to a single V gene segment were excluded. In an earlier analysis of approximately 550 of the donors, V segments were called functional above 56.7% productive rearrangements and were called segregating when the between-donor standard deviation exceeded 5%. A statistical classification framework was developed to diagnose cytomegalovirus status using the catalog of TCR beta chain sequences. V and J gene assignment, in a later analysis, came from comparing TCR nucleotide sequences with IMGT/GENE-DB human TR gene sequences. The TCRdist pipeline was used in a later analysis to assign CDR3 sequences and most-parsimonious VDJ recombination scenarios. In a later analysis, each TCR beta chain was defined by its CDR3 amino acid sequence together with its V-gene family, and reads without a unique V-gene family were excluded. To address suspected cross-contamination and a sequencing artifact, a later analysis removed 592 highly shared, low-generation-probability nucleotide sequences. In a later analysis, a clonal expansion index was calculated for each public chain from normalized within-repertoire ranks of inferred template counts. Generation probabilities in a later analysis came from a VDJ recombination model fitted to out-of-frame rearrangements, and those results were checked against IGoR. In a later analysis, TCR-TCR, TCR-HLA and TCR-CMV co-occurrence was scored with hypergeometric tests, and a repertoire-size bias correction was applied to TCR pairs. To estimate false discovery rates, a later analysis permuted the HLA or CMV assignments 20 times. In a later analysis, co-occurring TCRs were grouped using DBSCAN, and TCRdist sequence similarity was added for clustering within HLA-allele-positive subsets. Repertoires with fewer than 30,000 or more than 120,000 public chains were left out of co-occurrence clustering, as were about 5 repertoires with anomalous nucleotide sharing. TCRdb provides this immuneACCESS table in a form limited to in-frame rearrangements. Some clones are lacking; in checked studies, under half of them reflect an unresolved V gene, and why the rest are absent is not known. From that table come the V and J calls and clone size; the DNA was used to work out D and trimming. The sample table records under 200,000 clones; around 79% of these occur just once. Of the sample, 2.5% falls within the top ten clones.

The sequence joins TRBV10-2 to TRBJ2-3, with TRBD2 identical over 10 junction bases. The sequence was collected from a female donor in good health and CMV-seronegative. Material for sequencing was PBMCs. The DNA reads TGCGCCAGCGGAGCGGGGGGGTTAGAGGATACGCAGTATTTT. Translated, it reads CASGAGGLEDTQYF.